What follows are 18 T cell receptor beta chains derived from one specimen sequenced in a study of T cells after yellow fever vaccination. From the 5' RACE reads, TCRdb called clonotypes with MiXCR, one entry per CDR3 protein. The sample consists of hundreds of thousands of distinct CDR3 sequences, 3.6% of them appearing once. The material was PBMCs, obtained on the day of the yellow fever booster vaccination. All receptors derive from a man between 18 and 35 years old who received the YFV17D yellow fever vaccine.

The sample holds a few counts of this clonotype. The chain recombines TRBV18 with TRBJ1-4; no definite D call. The germline V gene encodes CDR1 KGHSH and CDR2 LQKENI. This CDR3 contains 13 residues. V was cut by 2 bases and J by 6 bases, with 7 bases left in between. Written as DNA, the CDR3 is TGTGCCAGCTCACCAGAGGCCCATGAAAAACTGTTTTTT. Protein: CASSPEAHEKLFF.

This clonotype was counted a few times. This chain joins TRBV20-1 and TRBJ1-4; no clear D. The CDR3 consists of 12 residues. V lost 3 bases, J lost 8 bases, and 10 bases lay in between. Per the germline V gene, CDR1 is DFQATT and CDR2 is SNEGSKA (reference sequence). The CDR3 nucleotides are TGCAGTGCTAGGAGAGGGATCGAAAAACTGTTTTTT. Translated: CSARRGIEKLFF.

This clonotype showed up many times. The chain combines TRBV20-1 with TRBJ2-2, with D possibly being TRBD1 (6 bases). Germline CDR1 reads DFQATT; CDR2 reads SNEGSKA (reference sequence). This CDR3 comprises 14 residues. V was pared by 4 bases and J by 3 bases, with 12 bases between. The CDR3 spells CSAIRDTDTGELFF. The CDR3 nucleotides are TGCAGTGCTATCCGGGACACCGACACCGGGGAGCTGTTTTTT.

This clonotype was picked up many times. The chain uses TRBV20-1 and TRBJ2-5, with 12 nucleotides matching TRBD2. Trimming cost V 0 bases and J 5 bases; bases outside gene matches: 4. Germline values: CDR1 DFQATT, CDR2 SNEGSKA (reference sequence). The CDR3 has 15 amino acids. In nucleotides, the CDR3 is TGCAGTGCTAGAGATCAAGGGACTAGCGGGGAGACCCAGTACTTC. Translating gives CSARDQGTSGETQYF.

On this clonotype: An end of the junction differs from the germline gene, which may be a read error. The V call is TRBV27, the J call TRBJ2-5, with 13 bases matching TRBD2. The CDR3 extends over 18 amino acids. Per germline, CDR1 MNHEY and CDR2 SMNVEV (reference sequence). As DNA, the CDR3 is TGTGCCGGCAGTTTAAAAGGGGGACTAGCGGGGTATGTGGAGACCCAGTACTTC. Amino acid sequence: CAGSLKGGLAGYVETQYF.

This clonotype occurred many times. The chain couples TRBV5-1 to TRBJ2-3, with no clear D. Germline V lookup: CDR1 SGHRS, CDR2 YFSETQ. V was shortened by 4 bases and J by 4 bases, with 10 bases between the two germline ends. The CDR3 contains 13 residues. This CDR3 is CASSPIGSDTQYF. The CDR3 DNA follows: TGCGCCAGCAGCCCGATAGGATCAGATACGCAGTATTTT.

In its sample, this clonotype was seen many times. This chain joins TRBV7-6 and TRBJ2-3, with 7 bases that match TRBD2. Germline values: CDR1 SGHVS, CDR2 FNYEAQ. J was trimmed by 5 bases and V by 5 bases; bases with no gene match: 7. The CDR3 length is 14 residues. In nucleotides, the CDR3 is TGTGCCAGCAGCCCCAGCGGGGCAGTAGATACGCAGTATTTT. Translated, it gives CASSPSGAVDTQYF.

This clonotype was observed at least ten times. The V call is TRBV5-1, the J call TRBJ1-4; 8 nucleotides match TRBD1. Germline CDR1 is SGHRS and CDR2 is YFSETQ. Unmatched junction bases numbered 6, after V lost 4 bases and J lost 7 bases. The length of the CDR3 is 14 residues. The CDR3 sequence is CASSDTGGSEKLFF. The DNA of the CDR3 is TGCGCCAGCAGCGATACAGGGGGAAGTGAAAAACTGTTTTTT. Together with reference TRBV5-1 and TRBJ1-4, the CDR3 gives the full variable domain: KAGVTQTPRYLIKTRGQQVTLSCSPISGHRSVSWYQQTPGQGLQFLFEYFSETQRNKGNFPGRFSGRQFSNSRSEMNVSTLELGDSALYLCASSDTGGSEKLFFGSGTQLSVL.

This clonotype turned up a few times. The chain has TRBV6-4 and TRBJ2-3, with TRBD2 identical over 14 bases. The CDR3 extends over 16 amino acids. From germline, CDR1 is MRHNA and CDR2 SNTAGT. Trimming took 7 bases from V and 4 from J; bases not matched to a gene: 7. Here the CDR3 reads CASIRLAGGPPDTQYF. The CDR3 coding sequence is TGTGCCAGCATCAGACTAGCGGGGGGGCCTCCAGATACGCAGTATTTT.

There are many counts of this clonotype. Here the CDR3 reads CSASTGVLGEKLFF. CDR3 DNA sequence: TGCAGTGCTTCCACAGGGGTTTTAGGTGAAAAACTGTTTTTT. This chain uses TRBV20-1 with TRBJ1-4; 7 nucleotides match TRBD1. The V gene end was trimmed by 5 bases and the J gene end by 7 bases; junction bases not matched to a gene: 10. This CDR3 is built from 14 residues. CDR1 is DFQATT, CDR2 SNEGSKA, per germline (reference sequence).

This clonotype was detected many times. The J gene is TRBJ2-7, the V gene TRBV5-1, with D perhaps matching TRBD1 or TRBD2 (5 bases each). Germline CDR1 and CDR2: SGHRS and YFSETQ. V dropped 2 bases and J dropped 3 bases, with 12 bases sitting between them. The CDR3 is 14 amino acids. CDR3 DNA: TGCGCCAGCAGCTTCTGGCAGGGAGACTACGAGCAGTACTTC. This translates into CASSFWQGDYEQYF.

This clonotype was recorded at least ten times. The chain has TRBV20-1 and TRBJ2-5; D call uncertain. Germline CDR1 and CDR2: DFQATT and SNEGSKA (reference sequence). The CDR3 consists of 12 residues. The germline V and J ends were trimmed by 3 bases and 3 bases, with 8 bases remaining between them. CDR3 sequence reads: CSASPQEETQYF. The CDR3 coding sequence is TGCAGTGCTAGTCCTCAGGAAGAGACCCAGTACTTC.

This clonotype was detected many times. The gene calls are TRBV10-3 and TRBJ1-1, with D unclear. Germline assignment: CDR1 ENHRY and CDR2 SYGVKD. This CDR3 spans 13 amino acids. V lost 4 bases, J lost 1 base, and 7 bases lay in between. CDR3 region: CAISVERNTEAFF. CDR3 nucleotides: TGTGCCATCAGTGTGGAGAGGAACACTGAAGCTTTCTTT.

This clonotype occurred a few times. The chain employs TRBV14 and TRBJ1-4; no definite D call. Germline-derived CDR1 and CDR2 are SGHDN and FVKESK. With 1 base removed from V and 12 bases from J, the gap between germline ends came to 12 bases. CDR3 length equals 13 residues. This chain's CDR3 is CASSQGSLQELFF. CDR3 nucleotides: TGTGCCAGCAGCCAAGGGTCCCTCCAGGAACTGTTTTTT.

This clonotype was seen only a few times. This sequence joins TRBV12-3 or TRBV12-4 and TRBJ2-1, with 9 positions matching TRBD2. J was trimmed by 6 bases and V by 4 bases; bases with no gene match: 10. The CDR3 extends over 16 amino acids. The CDR3 DNA sequence: TGTGCCAGCAGTTCCCAAGCGGGGGGAGCTTTCAATGAGCAGTTCTTC. It codes for CASSSQAGGAFNEQFF.

Ten or more counts support this clonotype. The V gene is TRBV5-1, the J gene TRBJ2-7, with 13 bases fitting TRBD2. Germline lookup yields CDR1 SGHRS and CDR2 YFSETQ. The CDR3 is 15 amino acids. V dropped 3 bases and J dropped 6; count of bases not matched to a gene: 6. The CDR3 spells CASSWGLAGRAEQYF. The DNA of the CDR3 is TGCGCCAGCAGCTGGGGACTAGCGGGGCGAGCCGAGCAGTACTTC.

This clonotype was seen at least ten times. This chain uses TRBV7-9 with TRBJ2-3; no clear D. The CDR3 loop spans 13 amino acids. Germline loops: CDR1 SEHNR, CDR2 FQNEAQ (reference sequence). The V gene lost 5 bases and the J gene lost 0 bases, with 6 bases spanning the gap. CDR3 nucleotide sequence: TGTGCCAGCAGCGCCTTTAGCACAGATACGCAGTATTTT. Translation gives CASSAFSTDTQYF.

This clonotype was recorded a few times. The J gene is TRBJ2-5, the V gene TRBV28; possible D gene TRBD1, 6 bases. The CDR3 length is 14 residues. Germline loops: CDR1 MDHEN, CDR2 SYDVKM. Trimming cost V 5 bases and J 5 bases, with 15 bases left between them. CDR3 region: CASSHRVGVETQYF. The CDR3 coding sequence is TGTGCCAGCAGTCACAGGGTCGGAGTGGAGACCCAGTACTTC. The full variable domain, its missing parts supplied by reference TRBV28 and TRBJ2-5, is DVKVTQSSRYLVKRTGEKVFLECVQDMDHENMFWYRQDPGLGLRLIYFSYDVKMKEKGDIPEGYSVSREKKERFSLILESASTNQTSMYLCASSHRVGVETQYFGPGTRLLVL.